The 30 T cell receptor beta chains given below trace back to one sample, sequenced in a study of identical twins. TCRdb passed the 5' RACE reads through MiXCR, listing each CDR3 protein once. The sample consists of under 1 million distinct CDR3 sequences, around 12% of them appearing once. This sample also belongs to another study, concerning yellow fever vaccine responses in identical twins.

The sequencing input was PBMCs. Every receptor here comes from a woman aged 18-35 years in good health.

At least ten counts were recorded for this clonotype. The V and J genes are TRBV6-1 and TRBJ1-1; 7 bases match TRBD1. From germline, CDR1 is MNHNS and CDR2 SASEGT. After removal of 6 bases from V and 1 base from J, the junction contained 5 bases not matched to a gene. The CDR3 totals 14 residues. The CDR3 sequence: CASSDRVENTEAFF. The CDR3 nucleotides are TGTGCCAGCAGCGACAGGGTAGAGAACACTGAAGCTTTCTTT.

This clonotype was seen a handful of times. This chain links TRBV7-9 with TRBJ1-5; 7 nucleotides align to TRBD1. V shed 6 bases, J shed 3 bases, and the junction held 8 bases outside the gene matches. This CDR3 comprises 15 residues. CDR1 is SEHNR and CDR2 is FQNEAQ in the germline V gene (reference sequence). This CDR3 reads CASSRGGQINQPQHF. CDR3 nucleotide sequence: TGTGCCAGCAGTAGGGGGGGACAGATCAATCAGCCCCAGCATTTT.

This clonotype was counted only a few times. This chain connects TRBV21-1 to TRBJ2-2. TRBV21-1 is flagged as a pseudogene. This CDR3 is 17 amino acids long. The CDR3 loop is CASTEHTQPLNTGELFF. The CDR3 DNA reads TGTGCCAGCACCGAGCACACACAGCCGTTGAACACCGGGGAGCTGTTTTTT.

The chain links TRBV20-1 to TRBJ2-4; 9 bases map to TRBD2. The germline gives CDR1 DFQATT, CDR2 SNEGSKA (reference sequence). This CDR3 has 15 amino acids. J lost 3 bases, V lost 2 bases, and 5 bases had no gene match. In nucleotides, the CDR3 is TGCAGTGCTAGATTAGCGGGAGTTGGCAAAAACATTCAGTACTTC. This sequence encodes CSARLAGVGKNIQYF.

In this sample, this clonotype turned up a few times. This chain links TRBV7-9 with TRBJ2-3; D is possibly TRBD2 (5 bases). Germline V gives CDR1 SEHNR, CDR2 FQNEAQ (reference sequence). V lost 1 base and J 2 bases, leaving 13 bases between the germline ends. The CDR3 has 16 residues. The CDR3 sequence is CASSLGFGVFTDTQYF. Written as DNA, the CDR3 is TGTGCCAGCAGCTTAGGGTTCGGGGTTTTCACAGATACGCAGTATTTT.

In this sample, this clonotype turned up many times. The rearrangement joins TRBV7-9 to TRBJ2-1, with D possibly TRBD2 on 6 matching bases. The CDR3 runs 14 residues. Deletions cut 3 bases from V and 5 bases from J, with 11 bases between. Germline V gene lookup returns CDR1 SEHNR and CDR2 FQNEAQ (reference sequence). CDR3 sequence: CASSLTGLNNEQFF. In DNA, the CDR3 is TGTGCCAGCAGCTTGACGGGACTCAACAATGAGCAGTTCTTC. The whole variable domain, remainder taken from reference TRBV7-9 and TRBJ2-1, is DTGVSQNPRHKITKRGQNVTFRCDPISEHNRLYWYRQTLGQGPEFLTYFQNEAQLEKSRLLSDRFSAERPKGSFSTLEIQRTEQGDSAMYLCASSLTGLNNEQFFGPGTRLTVL.

This clonotype appeared many times. The chain carries TRBV20-1 and TRBJ2-2; D is unresolved. The CDR3 extends over 14 amino acids. CDR1 is DFQATT, CDR2 SNEGSKA, per germline (reference sequence). V shed 3 bases and J shed 4 bases, with 12 bases lying between them. CDR3 in DNA: TGCAGTGCTAGGGGCCAGGTGATCACCGGGGAGCTGTTTTTT. Translating it yields CSARGQVITGELFF.

The V call is TRBV20-1, the J call TRBJ2-2, with 11 bases aligning to TRBD2. The CDR3 totals 15 residues. J lost 5 bases, V lost 3 bases, and 5 bases had no gene match. Germline V gene sequence: CDR1 DFQATT, CDR2 SNEGSKA (reference sequence). As DNA, the CDR3 is TGCAGTGCTAGGCCCGGGACTAGCGGTACCGGGGAGCTGTTTTTT. This gives the protein CSARPGTSGTGELFF.

This clonotype was counted only a few times. The CDR3 sequence: CASQQGSSYNEQFF. CDR3 nucleotide sequence: TGTGCCAGCCAGCAGGGAAGTTCCTACAATGAGCAGTTCTTC. The gene calls are TRBV28 and TRBJ2-1; perhaps TRBD1 as D (5 bases). V dropped 8 bases and J dropped 1 base, with 12 bases sitting between them. Looked up from germline, CDR1 is MDHEN and CDR2 is SYDVKM. The CDR3 length is 14 residues.

The chain carries TRBV7-2 and TRBJ2-7; 14 bases match TRBD2. The junction had 9 bases not matched to a gene; V was cut back by 4 bases and J by 4 bases. Germline CDR1 reads SGHTA; CDR2 reads FQGNSA. This CDR3 has 17 residues. Here the CDR3 reads CASSSPGLAGERYEQYF. The DNA for the CDR3 is TGTGCCAGCAGCTCCCCGGGACTAGCGGGAGAAAGGTACGAGCAGTACTTC.

There are a few counts of this clonotype. The chain carries TRBV7-9 and TRBJ2-3; a weak D match, TRBD2 (5 bases). This CDR3 comprises 14 residues. V lost 6 bases and J lost 2, with 12 bases in between. The V gene's germline CDR1 is SEHNR and CDR2 FQNEAQ (reference sequence). CDR3 bases: TGTGCCAGCAGTGTAGGGAGTCTCACAGATACGCAGTATTTT. Encoded protein: CASSVGSLTDTQYF.

In this sample, this clonotype turned up a few times. The chain joins TRBV2 to TRBJ1-1; weak D call: TRBD1 (6 bases). Trimming left V 5 bases short and J 4 bases short, with 8 bases between. There are 12 residues in the CDR3. Per the germline V gene, CDR1 is SNHLY and CDR2 is FYNNEI. For the CDR3, the DNA is TGTGCCAGCAGTACGGACAGCACTGAAGCTTTCTTT. This codes for CASSTDSTEAFF.

This chain joins TRBV27 and TRBJ2-1; the D gene is possibly TRBD1 (6 bases). Germline CDR1 reads MNHEY; CDR2 reads SMNVEV (reference sequence). The CDR3 totals 14 residues. With 8 bases removed from V and 2 bases from J, the gap between germline ends came to 13 bases. The CDR3 DNA follows: TGTGCCAGCCGCCTCAGGGGAACCTACAATGAGCAGTTCTTC. This translates into CASRLRGTYNEQFF.

V and J are TRBV4-1 and TRBJ2-1; D may correspond to TRBD1 or TRBD2 (5 bases each). Germline CDR1 MGHRA, CDR2 YSYEKL. The CDR3 is 15 residues long. The V gene lost 3 bases and the J gene lost 9 bases, with 18 bases spanning the gap. In nucleotides, the CDR3 is TGCGCCAGCAGCCAGACGACCGTAGCTGGGGGTGAGCAGTTCTTC. Protein product: CASSQTTVAGGEQFF.

This clonotype was seen only a few times. This chain uses TRBV28 with TRBJ2-1; 8 nucleotides align to TRBD2. CDR1 MDHEN and CDR2 SYDVKM come from the germline V gene. CDR3 size: 15 residues. J gave up 5 bases and V 6 bases, and 9 bases lay outside the gene matches. CDR3 DNA: TGTGCCAGCAGCTCTCTAGCGGGCCGGAACAATGAGCAGTTCTTC. Its protein is CASSSLAGRNNEQFF.

This chain joins TRBV2 and TRBJ2-5; 11 nucleotides agree with TRBD2. With V trimmed by 8 bases and J by 1 base, 3 bases remained unmatched. In germline, CDR1 is SNHLY, CDR2 FYNNEI. The CDR3 sequence is 14 residues long. CDR3 bases: TGTGCCAGCCGACTAGCGGGGCCCCAAGAGACCCAGTACTTC. Its protein product is CASRLAGPQETQYF.

V usage is TRBV20-1 and J usage is TRBJ1-6; D not resolved. The CDR3 sequence is 20 residues long. Germline assignment: CDR1 DFQATT and CDR2 SNEGSKA (reference sequence). The ends were cut back, 6 bases at V and 7 bases at J, with 34 bases in the middle. The CDR3 is CSAPSNALLAFFSPNSPLHF. CDR3 DNA sequence: TGCAGTGCCCCCTCGAACGCGCTACTCGCGTTTTTTTCCCCGAATTCACCCCTCCACTTT.

This clonotype was detected ten times or more. V and J are TRBV3-1 and TRBJ2-1; TRBD2 matches at 11 bases. V lost 1 base and J lost 7; bases outside the gene matches: 0. The CDR3 covers 14 residues. CDR1 and CDR2 from the germline V gene are LGHDT and YNNKEL (reference sequence). CDR3 sequence: CASSQVAGGNEQFF. DNA of the CDR3: TGTGCCAGCAGCCAAGTAGCGGGGGGGAATGAGCAGTTCTTC.

This chain joins TRBV3-1 and TRBJ2-5; TRBD1 agrees at 8 bases. Germline trimming cut 1 base from V and 4 bases from J; bases unmatched to any gene: 5. This CDR3 comprises 15 residues. Germline-derived CDR1 and CDR2 are LGHDT and YNNKEL (reference sequence). CDR3: CASSQVRGLGETQYF. The CDR3 region has the DNA TGTGCCAGCAGCCAAGTCAGGGGGCTAGGAGAGACCCAGTACTTC.

The CDR3: CASSKRLAGTDTQYF. The DNA of the CDR3 is TGTGCCAGCAGCAAAAGACTAGCGGGGACAGATACGCAGTATTTT. The chain has TRBV12-3 or TRBV12-4 and TRBJ2-3, with 11 bases lining up with TRBD2. The CDR3 totals 15 residues. J was trimmed by 3 bases and V by 6 bases; bases with no gene match: 5.

The chain recombines TRBV21-1 with TRBJ2-7. TRBV21-1 is flagged as a pseudogene. This CDR3 has 11 amino acids. The CDR3 here is CASSKNGEELV. The CDR3 nucleotides are TGTGCCAGCAGCAAAAACGGGGAAGAATTGGTC.

This clonotype is termed medium-sized. The chain recombines TRBV20-1 with TRBJ1-6, with 7 bases that match TRBD1. The germline gives CDR1 DFQATT, CDR2 SNEGSKA (reference sequence). The V and J ends lost 6 bases and 2 bases, in that order; junction bases with no gene match: 10. The CDR3 runs to 16 residues. CDR3 nucleotides: TGCAGTGCACCTGACAGGGTGGCTCCCTATAATTCACCCCTCCACTTT. This translates into CSAPDRVAPYNSPLHF.

This clonotype occurred many times. In DNA form, the CDR3 reads TGCAGCGTAAGGACAGGGCCCAATGAGCAGTTCTTC. Its protein product is CSVRTGPNEQFF. V and J are TRBV29-1 and TRBJ2-1; the match to TRBD1 covers 8 bases. J was trimmed by 6 bases and V by 6 bases; bases with no gene match: 4. CDR1 is SQVTM and CDR2 is ANQGSEA in the germline V gene. The CDR3 consists of 12 residues.

This clonotype was observed a handful of times. V is TRBV6-6 and J is TRBJ1-2; TRBD1 matches 9 bases. The CDR3 consists of 13 residues. Germline CDR1 is MNHNY and CDR2 is SVGAGI (reference sequence). With 10 bases clipped from V and 4 bases from J, the junction kept 7 bases outside the gene matches. CDR3 sequence: CATRDRVSYGYTF. The CDR3 region has the DNA TGTGCCACCCGGGACAGGGTGTCCTATGGCTACACCTTC.

This clonotype occurred once. The V gene is TRBV3-1, the J gene TRBJ2-2, with D perhaps TRBD1 (5 bases). The germline V gene has CDR1 LGHDT and CDR2 YNNKEL (reference sequence). This CDR3 is 14 amino acids long. V was cut by 8 bases and J by 1 base, with 11 bases left in between. The CDR3 is CASLGQGNTGELFF. For the CDR3, the DNA is TGTGCCAGCCTGGGGCAGGGGAACACCGGGGAGCTGTTTTTT. The whole variable domain, remainder taken from reference TRBV3-1 and TRBJ2-2, is DTAVSQTPKYLVTQMGNDKSIKCEQNLGHDTMYWYKQDSKKFLKIMFSYNNKELIINETVPNRFSPKSPDKAHLNLHINSLELGDSAVYFCASLGQGNTGELFFGEGSRLTVL.

This clonotype was recorded a few times. The V and J genes are TRBV29-1 and TRBJ1-4; no firm D call. CDR1 is SQVTM, CDR2 ANQGSEA, per germline. V dropped 6 bases and J dropped 0 bases, with 8 bases sitting between them. This CDR3 comprises 13 residues. The chain's CDR3 is CSVVVTTNEKLFF. Here the CDR3 DNA reads TGCAGCGTGGTTGTGACAACTAATGAAAAACTGTTTTTT.

This clonotype was detected ten times or more. V gene TRBV6-4 combines with J gene TRBJ2-3; 8 nucleotides align to TRBD2. V was pared by 2 bases and J by 2 bases, with 3 bases of the junction left unmatched. The CDR3 sequence is 15 residues long. The germline V gene encodes CDR1 MRHNA and CDR2 SNTAGT. The CDR3 sequence is CASSDTSGHTDTQYF. The CDR3 nucleotides read TGTGCCAGCAGTGACACTAGCGGCCACACAGATACGCAGTATTTT.

This clonotype was detected a few times. The genes are TRBV18 and TRBJ2-1, with 10 bases identical to TRBD1. Per germline, CDR1 KGHSH and CDR2 LQKENI. The ends lost 1 base at V and 3 bases at J; junction bases unmatched: 3. The CDR3 contains 16 residues. The DNA of the CDR3 is TGTGCCAGCTCACCACTCCGGACAGGGGGCTACAATGAGCAGTTCTTC. This sequence encodes CASSPLRTGGYNEQFF.

The rearrangement joins TRBV6-2 or TRBV6-3 to TRBJ2-1, with 10 positions matching TRBD2. J was trimmed by 0 bases and V by 4 bases; bases with no gene match: 15. The CDR3 covers 20 residues. The germline gives CDR1 MNHEY, CDR2 SVGEGT. CDR3 sequence reads: CASSWVGLADARDSYNEQFF. DNA for the CDR3: TGTGCCAGCAGTTGGGTAGGACTAGCGGACGCAAGAGACTCCTACAATGAGCAGTTCTTC.

This sequence joins TRBV19 and TRBJ1-2; TRBD1 is a possible D gene (5 bases). The ends were cut back, 7 bases at V and 2 bases at J, with 11 bases in the middle. This CDR3 contains 13 residues. Germline-derived CDR1 and CDR2 are LNHDA and SQIVND (reference sequence). This CDR3 is CASTPDKNYGYTF. In DNA, the CDR3 is TGTGCCAGTACCCCGGACAAGAACTATGGCTACACCTTC.